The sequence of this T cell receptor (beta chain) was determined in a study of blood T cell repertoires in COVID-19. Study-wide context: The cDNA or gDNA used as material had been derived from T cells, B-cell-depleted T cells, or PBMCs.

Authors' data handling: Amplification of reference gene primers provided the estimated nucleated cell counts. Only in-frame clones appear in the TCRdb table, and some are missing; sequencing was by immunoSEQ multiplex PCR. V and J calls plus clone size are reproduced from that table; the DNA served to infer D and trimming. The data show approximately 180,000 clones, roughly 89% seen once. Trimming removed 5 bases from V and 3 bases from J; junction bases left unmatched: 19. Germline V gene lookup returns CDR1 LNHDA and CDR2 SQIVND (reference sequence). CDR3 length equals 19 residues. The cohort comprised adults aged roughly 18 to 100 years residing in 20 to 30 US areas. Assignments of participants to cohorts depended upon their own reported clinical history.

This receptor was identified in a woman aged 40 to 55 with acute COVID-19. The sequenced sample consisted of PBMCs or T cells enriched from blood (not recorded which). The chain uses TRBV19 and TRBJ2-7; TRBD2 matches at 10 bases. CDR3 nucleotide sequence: TGTGCCAGTAGTGTAATAGCGGGAGGAACGAACATGGAGGGCTACGAGCAGTACTTC. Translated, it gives CASSVIAGGTNMEGYEQYF.